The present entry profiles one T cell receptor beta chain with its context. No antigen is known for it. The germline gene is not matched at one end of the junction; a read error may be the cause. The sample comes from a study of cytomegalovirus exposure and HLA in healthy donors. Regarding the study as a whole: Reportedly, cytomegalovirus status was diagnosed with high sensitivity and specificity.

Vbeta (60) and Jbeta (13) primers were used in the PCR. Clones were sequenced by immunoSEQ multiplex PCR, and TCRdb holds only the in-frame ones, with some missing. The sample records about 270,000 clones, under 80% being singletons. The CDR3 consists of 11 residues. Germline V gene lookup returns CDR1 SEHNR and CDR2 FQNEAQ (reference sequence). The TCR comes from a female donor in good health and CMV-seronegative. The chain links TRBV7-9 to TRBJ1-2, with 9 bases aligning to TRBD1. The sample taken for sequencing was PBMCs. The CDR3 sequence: CSSSPQGAYTF. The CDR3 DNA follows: TGTTCCAGCAGCCCACAGGGGGCCTACACCTTC.